This T cell receptor (beta chain) stems from a study of blood T cell repertoires in COVID-19. Study-level information: Samples taken during acute and convalescent COVID-19 were collected in the United States, Italy and Spain. PBMCs, B-cell-depleted T cells, or T cells were the source of the cDNA or gDNA that made up the material.

The table came from immunoSEQ multiplex PCR; TCRdb's copy has only in-frame clones and leaves some out. The sample has 200,000 to 300,000 clones, 75% to 90% seen once. Adults between about 18 and 89 years of age took part from 24 US areas. Resolution of symptoms, clearance, or two negative PCRs was present in recovered Cohort 3 donors. Source material: PBMCs or T cells enriched from blood (not recorded which). The origin of this receptor is a woman in her twenties or thirties who had recovered from COVID-19.

The chain's CDR3 is CASSFLTSGYSYEQYF. DNA of the CDR3: TGTGCCAGCAGTTTTTTAACTAGCGGGTACTCCTACGAGCAGTACTTC. The gene calls are TRBV28 and TRBJ2-7, with 9 bases identical to TRBD2. CDR3 length equals 16 residues. The V segment lost 3 bases and the J segment 0 bases; nucleotides outside the gene matches: 6. CDR1 and CDR2 from the germline V gene are MDHEN and SYDVKM.